This entry is about one T cell receptor (beta chain). These data originate in a study of technical replicates of blood from a handful of donors. Generated by immunoSEQ multiplex PCR, the TCRdb table keeps only in-frame clones and is missing some. This table has some 80,000 clones, approximately 93% appearing once. V lost 5 bases and J lost 7, with 9 bases in between. CDR1 is GTSNPN and CDR2 is SVGIG in the germline V gene (reference sequence). This CDR3 region has 10 residues. This chain connects TRBV30 to TRBJ2-7, with a weak D call TRBD2 (5 bases). The sample taken for sequencing was T cells isolated from PBMCs. The source is a human donor in good health. This CDR3 is CAWGLREQYF. The CDR3 DNA is TGTGCCTGGGGACTTCGGGAGCAGTACTTC.